The source of this T cell receptor (beta chain) is a study of CD8+ T cells in alopecia areata. Specified treatment: oral pan-JAK inhibitor, 5-10 mg twice daily. PBMCs provided sorted CD4+ and CD8+ T cells. Study-wide results and limits: Scalp clonality and expanded CD8+ clones among the top 100 fell significantly with tofacitinib.

V dropped 0 bases and J dropped 3 bases, with 11 bases sitting between them. The germline V gene has CDR1 LGHNA and CDR2 YSLEER. CDR3 length equals 16 residues. Of note for this clone: The antigen is not known.

RNA extraction was followed by reverse transcription into cDNA, which acted as the sequencing template. Produced via immunoSEQ multiplex PCR; TCRdb's table is partial and in-frame only. This sample carries 150,000 to 200,000 clones, just under 65% of them seen once, and the ten largest clones take approximately 1.2%. The receptor was isolated from a human donor with alopecia areata. The sequencing used CD4+ T cells sorted from blood, collected at week 49, from a patient treated with tofacitinib. J is TRBJ1-4 and V is TRBV4-3, with D possibly matching TRBD1 (5 bases). This CDR3 reads CASSQDGGRANEKLFF. CDR3 in DNA: TGCGCCAGCAGCCAAGATGGGGGGAGGGCTAATGAAAAACTGTTTTTT.